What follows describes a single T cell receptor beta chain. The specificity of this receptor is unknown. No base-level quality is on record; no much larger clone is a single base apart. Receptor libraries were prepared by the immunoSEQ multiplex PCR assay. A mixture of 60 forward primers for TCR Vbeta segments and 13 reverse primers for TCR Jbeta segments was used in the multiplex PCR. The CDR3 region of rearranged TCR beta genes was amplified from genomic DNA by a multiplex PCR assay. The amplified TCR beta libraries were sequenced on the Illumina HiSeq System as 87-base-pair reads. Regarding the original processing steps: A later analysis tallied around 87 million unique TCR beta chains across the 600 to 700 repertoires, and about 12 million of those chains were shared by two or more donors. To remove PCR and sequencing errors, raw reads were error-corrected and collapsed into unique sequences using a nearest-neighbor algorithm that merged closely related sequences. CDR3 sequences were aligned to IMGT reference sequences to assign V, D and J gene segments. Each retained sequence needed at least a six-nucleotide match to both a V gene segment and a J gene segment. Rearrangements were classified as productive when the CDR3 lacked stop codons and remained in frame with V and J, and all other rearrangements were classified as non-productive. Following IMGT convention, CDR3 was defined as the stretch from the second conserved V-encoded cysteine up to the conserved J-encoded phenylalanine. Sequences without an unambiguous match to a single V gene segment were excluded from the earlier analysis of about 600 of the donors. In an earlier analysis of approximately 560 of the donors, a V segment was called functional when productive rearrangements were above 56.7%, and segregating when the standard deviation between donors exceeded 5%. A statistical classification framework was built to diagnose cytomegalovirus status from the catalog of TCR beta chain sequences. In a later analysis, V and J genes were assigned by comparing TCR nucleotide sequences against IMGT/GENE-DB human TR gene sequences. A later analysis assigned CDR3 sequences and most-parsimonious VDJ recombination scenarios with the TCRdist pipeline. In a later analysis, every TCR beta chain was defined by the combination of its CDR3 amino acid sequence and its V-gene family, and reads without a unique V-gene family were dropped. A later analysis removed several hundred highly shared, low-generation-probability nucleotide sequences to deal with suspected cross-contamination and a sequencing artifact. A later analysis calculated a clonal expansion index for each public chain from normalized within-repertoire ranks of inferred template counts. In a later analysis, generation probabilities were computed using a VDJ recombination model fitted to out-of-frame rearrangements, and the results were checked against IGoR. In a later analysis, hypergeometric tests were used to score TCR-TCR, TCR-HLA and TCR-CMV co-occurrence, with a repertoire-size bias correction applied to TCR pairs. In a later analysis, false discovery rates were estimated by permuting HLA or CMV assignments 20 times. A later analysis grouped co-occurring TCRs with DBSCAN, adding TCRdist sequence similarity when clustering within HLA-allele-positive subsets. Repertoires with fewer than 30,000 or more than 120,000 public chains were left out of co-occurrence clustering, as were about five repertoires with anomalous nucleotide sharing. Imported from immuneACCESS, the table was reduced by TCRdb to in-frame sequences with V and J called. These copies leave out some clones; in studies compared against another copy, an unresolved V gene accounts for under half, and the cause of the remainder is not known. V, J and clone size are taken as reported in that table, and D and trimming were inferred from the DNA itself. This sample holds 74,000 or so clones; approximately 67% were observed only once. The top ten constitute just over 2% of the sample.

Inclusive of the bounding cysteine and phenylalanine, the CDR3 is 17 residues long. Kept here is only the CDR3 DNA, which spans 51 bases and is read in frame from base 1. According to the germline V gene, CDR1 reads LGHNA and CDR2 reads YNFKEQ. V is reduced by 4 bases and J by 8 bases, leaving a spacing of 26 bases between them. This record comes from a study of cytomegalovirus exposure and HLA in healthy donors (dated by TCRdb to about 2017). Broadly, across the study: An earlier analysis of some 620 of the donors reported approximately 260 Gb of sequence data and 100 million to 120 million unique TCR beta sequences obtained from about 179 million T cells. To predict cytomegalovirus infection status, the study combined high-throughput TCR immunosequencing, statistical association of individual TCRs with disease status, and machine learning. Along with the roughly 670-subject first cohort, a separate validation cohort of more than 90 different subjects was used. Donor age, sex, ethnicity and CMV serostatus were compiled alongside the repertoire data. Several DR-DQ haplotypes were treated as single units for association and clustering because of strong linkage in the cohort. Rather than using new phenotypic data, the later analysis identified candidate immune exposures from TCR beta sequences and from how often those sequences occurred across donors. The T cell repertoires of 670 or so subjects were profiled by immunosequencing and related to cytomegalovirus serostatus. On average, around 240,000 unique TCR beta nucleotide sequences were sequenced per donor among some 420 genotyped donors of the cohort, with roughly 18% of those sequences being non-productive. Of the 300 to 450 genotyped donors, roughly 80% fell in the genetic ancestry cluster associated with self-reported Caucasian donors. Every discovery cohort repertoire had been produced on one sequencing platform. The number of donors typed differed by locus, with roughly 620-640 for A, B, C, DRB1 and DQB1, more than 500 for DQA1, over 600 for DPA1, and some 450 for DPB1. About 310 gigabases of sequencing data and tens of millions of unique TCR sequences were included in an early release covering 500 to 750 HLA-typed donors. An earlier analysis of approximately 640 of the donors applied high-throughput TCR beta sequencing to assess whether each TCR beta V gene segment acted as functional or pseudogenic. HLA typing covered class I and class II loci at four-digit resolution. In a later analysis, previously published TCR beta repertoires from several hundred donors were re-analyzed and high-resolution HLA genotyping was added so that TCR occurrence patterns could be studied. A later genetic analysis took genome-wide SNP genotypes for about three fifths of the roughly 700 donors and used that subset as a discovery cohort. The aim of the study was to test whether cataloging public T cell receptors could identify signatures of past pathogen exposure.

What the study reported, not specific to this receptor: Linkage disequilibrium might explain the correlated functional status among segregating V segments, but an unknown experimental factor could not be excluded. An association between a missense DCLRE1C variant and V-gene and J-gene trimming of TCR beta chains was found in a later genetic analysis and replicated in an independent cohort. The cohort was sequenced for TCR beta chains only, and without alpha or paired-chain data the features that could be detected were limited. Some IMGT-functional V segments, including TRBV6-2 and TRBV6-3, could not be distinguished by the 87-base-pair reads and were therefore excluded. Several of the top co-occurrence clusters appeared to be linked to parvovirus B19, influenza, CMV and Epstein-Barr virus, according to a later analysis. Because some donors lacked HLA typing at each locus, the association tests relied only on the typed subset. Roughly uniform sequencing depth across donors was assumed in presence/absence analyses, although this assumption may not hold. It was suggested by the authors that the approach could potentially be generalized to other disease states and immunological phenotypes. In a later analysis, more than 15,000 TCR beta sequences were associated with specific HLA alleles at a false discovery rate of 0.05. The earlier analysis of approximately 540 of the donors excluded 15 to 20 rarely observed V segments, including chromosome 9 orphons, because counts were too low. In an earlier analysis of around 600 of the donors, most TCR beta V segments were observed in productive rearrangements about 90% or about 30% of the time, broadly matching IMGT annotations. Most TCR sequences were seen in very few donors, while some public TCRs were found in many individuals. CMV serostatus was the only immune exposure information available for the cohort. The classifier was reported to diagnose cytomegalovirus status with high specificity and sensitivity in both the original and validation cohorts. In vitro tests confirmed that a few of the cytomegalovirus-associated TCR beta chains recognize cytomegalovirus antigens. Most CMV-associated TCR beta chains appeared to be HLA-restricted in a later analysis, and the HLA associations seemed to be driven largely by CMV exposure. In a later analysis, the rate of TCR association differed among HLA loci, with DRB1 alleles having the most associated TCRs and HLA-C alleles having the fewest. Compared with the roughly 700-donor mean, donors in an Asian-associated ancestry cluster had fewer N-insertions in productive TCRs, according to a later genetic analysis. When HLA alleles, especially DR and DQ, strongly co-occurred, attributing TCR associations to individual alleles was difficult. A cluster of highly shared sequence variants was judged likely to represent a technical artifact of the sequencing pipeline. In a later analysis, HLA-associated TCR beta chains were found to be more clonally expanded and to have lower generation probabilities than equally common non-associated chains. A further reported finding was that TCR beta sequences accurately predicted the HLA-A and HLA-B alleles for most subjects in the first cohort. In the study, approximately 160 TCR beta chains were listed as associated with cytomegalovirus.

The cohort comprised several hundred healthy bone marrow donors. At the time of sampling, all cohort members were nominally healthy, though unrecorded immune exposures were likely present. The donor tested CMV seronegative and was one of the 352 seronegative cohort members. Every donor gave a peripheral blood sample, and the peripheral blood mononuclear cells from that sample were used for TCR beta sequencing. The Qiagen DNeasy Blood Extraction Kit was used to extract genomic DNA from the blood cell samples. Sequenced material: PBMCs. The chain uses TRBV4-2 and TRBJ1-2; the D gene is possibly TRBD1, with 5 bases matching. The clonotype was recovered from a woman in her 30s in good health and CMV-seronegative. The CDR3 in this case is CASSPLGEGSIVNGYTF. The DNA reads TGTGCCAGCAGCCCCTTAGGGGAGGGATCTATTGTTAACGGCTACACCTTC.